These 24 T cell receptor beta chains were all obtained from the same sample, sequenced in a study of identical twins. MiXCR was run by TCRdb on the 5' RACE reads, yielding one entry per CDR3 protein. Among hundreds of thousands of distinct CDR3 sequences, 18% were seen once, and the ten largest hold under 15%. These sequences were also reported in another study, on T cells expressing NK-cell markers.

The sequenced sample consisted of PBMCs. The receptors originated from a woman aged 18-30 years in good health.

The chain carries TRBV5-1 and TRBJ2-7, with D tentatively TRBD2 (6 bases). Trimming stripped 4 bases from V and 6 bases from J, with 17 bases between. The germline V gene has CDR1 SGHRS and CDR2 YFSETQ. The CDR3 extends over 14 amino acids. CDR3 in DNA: TGCGCCAGCAGCCATGGGGCGGGAAATGTCGAGCAGTACTTC. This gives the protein CASSHGAGNVEQYF.

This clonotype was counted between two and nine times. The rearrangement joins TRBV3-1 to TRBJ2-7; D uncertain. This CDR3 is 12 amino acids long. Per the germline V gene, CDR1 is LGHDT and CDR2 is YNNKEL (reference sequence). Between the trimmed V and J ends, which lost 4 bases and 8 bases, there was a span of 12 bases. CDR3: CASSLESAQQYF. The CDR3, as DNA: TGTGCCAGCAGCCTAGAGTCCGCGCAGCAGTACTTC.

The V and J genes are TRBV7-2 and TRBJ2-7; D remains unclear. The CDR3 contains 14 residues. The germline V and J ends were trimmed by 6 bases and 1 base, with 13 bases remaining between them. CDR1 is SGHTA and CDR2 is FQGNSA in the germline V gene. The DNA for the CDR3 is TGTGCCAGCAGTCGGATAGACGGATCCTACGAGCAGTACTTC. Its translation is CASSRIDGSYEQYF.

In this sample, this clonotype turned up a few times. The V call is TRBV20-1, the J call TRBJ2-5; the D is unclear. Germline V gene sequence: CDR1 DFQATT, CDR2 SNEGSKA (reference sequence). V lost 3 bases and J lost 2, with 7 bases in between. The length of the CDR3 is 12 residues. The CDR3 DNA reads TGCAGTGCTAGCAAGTGGCAAGAGACCCAGTACTTC. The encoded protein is CSASKWQETQYF.

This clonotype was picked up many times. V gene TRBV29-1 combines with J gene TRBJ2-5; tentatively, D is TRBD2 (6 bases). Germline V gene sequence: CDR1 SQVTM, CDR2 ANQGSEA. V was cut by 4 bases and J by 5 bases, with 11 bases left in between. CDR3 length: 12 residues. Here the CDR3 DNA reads TGCAGCGTTGGGATCGGAGGGGAGACCCAGTACTTC. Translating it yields CSVGIGGETQYF.

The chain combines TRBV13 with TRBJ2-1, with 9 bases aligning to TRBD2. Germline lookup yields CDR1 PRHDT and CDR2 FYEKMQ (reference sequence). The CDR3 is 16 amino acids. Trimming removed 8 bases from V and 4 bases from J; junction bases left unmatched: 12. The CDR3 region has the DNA TGTGCCAGCGGGGGCGGGGGGGCCTCTAGGTACAATGAGCAGTTCTTC. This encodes CASGGGGASRYNEQFF.

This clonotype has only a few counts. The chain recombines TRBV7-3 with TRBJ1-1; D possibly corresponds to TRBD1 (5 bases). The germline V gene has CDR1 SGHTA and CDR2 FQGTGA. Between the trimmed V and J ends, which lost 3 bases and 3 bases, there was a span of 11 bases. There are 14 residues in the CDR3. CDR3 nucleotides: TGTGCCAGCAGCTTTAGGGGTTCGGACACTGAAGCTTTCTTT. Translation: CASSFRGSDTEAFF. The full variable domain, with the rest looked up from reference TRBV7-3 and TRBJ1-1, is GAGVSQTPSNKVTEKGKYVELRCDPISGHTALYWYRQSLGQGPEFLIYFQGTGAADDSGLPNDRFFAVRPEGSVSTLKIQRTERGDSAVYLCASSFRGSDTEAFFGQGTRLTVV.

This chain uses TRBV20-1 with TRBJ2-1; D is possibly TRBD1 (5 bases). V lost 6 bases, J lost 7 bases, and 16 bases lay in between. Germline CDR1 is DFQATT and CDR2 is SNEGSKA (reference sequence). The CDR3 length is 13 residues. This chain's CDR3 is CSALHGARNEQFF. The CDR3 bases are TGCAGTGCCCTCCATGGGGCGCGGAATGAGCAGTTCTTC.

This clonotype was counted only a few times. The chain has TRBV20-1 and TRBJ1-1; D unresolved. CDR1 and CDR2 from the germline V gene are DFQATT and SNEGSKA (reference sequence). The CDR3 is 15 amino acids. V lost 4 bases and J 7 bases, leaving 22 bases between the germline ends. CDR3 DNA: TGCAGTGCTATTAAGCAGTTATCTGGAGGGCGTGAAGCTTTCTTT. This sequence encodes CSAIKQLSGGREAFF.

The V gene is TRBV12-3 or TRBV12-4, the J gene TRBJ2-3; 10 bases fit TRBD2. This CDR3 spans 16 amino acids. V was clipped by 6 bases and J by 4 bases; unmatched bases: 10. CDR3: CASSPGEREGPDTQYF. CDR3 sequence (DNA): TGTGCCAGCAGCCCGGGCGAGCGGGAGGGACCAGATACGCAGTATTTT.

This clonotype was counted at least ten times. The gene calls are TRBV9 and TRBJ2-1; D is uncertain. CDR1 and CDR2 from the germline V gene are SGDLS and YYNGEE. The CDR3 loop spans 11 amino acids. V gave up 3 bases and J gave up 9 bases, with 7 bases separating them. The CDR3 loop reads CASSGWGEQFF. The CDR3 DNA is TGTGCCAGCAGCGGATGGGGTGAGCAGTTCTTC.

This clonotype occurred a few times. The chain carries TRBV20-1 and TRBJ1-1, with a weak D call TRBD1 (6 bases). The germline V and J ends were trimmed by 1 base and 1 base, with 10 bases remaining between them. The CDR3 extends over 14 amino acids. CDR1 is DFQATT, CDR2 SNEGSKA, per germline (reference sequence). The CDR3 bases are TGCAGTGCTAGAGGGGGGCCAAGGAACACTGAAGCTTTCTTT. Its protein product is CSARGGPRNTEAFF.

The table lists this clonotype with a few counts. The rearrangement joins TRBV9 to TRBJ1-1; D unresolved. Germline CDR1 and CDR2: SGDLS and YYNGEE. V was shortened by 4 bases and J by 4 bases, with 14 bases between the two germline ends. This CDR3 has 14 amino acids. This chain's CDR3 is CASSPSDGFTEAFF. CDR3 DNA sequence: TGTGCCAGCAGCCCGAGCGATGGTTTCACTGAAGCTTTCTTT.

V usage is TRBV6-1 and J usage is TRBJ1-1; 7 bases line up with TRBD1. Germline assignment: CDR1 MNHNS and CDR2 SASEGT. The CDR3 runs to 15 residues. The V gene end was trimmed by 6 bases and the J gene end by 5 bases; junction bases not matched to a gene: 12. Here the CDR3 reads CASSSDRAGGTEAFF. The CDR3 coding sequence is TGTGCCAGCAGCTCCGACAGGGCAGGAGGAACTGAAGCTTTCTTT.

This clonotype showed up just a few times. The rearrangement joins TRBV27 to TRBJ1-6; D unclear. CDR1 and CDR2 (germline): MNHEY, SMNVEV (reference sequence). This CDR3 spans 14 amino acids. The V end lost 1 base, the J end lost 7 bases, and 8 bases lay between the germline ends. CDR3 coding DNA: TGTGCCAGCAGTTTATACGGGGAGAATTCACCCCTCCACTTT. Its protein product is CASSLYGENSPLHF.

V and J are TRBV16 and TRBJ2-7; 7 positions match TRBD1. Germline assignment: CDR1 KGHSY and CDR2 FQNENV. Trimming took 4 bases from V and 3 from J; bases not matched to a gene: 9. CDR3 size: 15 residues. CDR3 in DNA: TGTGCCAGCAGCCCTACGGCAGGGGGAGACTACGAGCAGTACTTC. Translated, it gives CASSPTAGGDYEQYF.

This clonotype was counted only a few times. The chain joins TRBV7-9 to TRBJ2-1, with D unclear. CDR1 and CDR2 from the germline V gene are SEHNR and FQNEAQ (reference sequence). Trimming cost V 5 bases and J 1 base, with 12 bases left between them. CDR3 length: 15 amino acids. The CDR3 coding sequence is TGTGCCAGCAGCCAAGGCTCGACATCCTACAATGAGCAGTTCTTC. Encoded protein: CASSQGSTSYNEQFF.

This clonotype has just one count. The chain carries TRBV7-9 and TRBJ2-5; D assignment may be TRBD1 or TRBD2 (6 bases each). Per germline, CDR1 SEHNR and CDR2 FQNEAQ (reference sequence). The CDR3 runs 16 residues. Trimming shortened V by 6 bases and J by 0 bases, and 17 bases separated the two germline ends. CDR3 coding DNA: TGTGCCAGCAGTTCCCGGAAGAGGGGGGACCAAGAGACCCAGTACTTC. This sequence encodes CASSSRKRGDQETQYF.

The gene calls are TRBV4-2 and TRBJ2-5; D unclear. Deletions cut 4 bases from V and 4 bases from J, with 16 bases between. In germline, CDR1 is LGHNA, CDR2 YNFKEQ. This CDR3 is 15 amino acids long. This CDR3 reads CASSPGGERLETQYF. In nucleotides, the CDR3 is TGTGCCAGCAGCCCTGGCGGCGAAAGATTAGAGACCCAGTACTTC.

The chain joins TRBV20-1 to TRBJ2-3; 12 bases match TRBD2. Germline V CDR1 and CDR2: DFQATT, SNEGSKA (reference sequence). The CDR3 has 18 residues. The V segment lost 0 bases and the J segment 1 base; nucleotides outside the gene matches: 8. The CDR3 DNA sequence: TGCAGTGCTAGAGACCCTAGCGGGGGGGCCACGGGCACAGATACGCAGTATTTT. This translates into CSARDPSGGATGTDTQYF.

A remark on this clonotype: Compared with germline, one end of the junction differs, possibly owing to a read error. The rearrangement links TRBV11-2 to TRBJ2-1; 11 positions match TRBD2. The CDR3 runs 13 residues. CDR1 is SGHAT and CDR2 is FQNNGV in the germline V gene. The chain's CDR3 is CASSTGTSGSGVF. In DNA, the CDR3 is TGTGCCAGCAGCACCGGGACTAGCGGCAGCGGGGTCTTC.

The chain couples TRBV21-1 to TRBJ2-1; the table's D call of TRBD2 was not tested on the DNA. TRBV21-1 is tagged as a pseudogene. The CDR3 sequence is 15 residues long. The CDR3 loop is CASSRASGRYNEQFF. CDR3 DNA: TGTGCCAGCAGCAGGGCTAGCGGGCGATACAATGAGCAGTTCTTC.

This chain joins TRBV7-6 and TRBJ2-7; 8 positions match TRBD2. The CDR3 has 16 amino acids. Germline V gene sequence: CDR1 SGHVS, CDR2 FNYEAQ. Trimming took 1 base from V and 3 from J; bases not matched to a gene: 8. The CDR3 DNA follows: TGTGCCAGCAGCTTAGATACGGGAGGGCTTGGCTACGAGCAGTACTTC. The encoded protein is CASSLDTGGLGYEQYF.

CDR3 sequence reads: CASSQGGQNSPLHF. The DNA of the CDR3 is TGCGCCAGCAGTCAAGGGGGCCAGAATTCACCCCTCCACTTT. The gene calls are TRBV23-1 and TRBJ1-6, with TRBD1 as a possible D gene (6 bases). TRBV23-1 is an open reading frame, and its role is uncertain. V was clipped by 2 bases and J by 7 bases, with 9 bases between them. CDR3 size: 14 residues.